The 29 T cell receptor beta chains below were found in one sample sequenced in a study of cytomegalovirus exposure and HLA in healthy donors. Generated by immunoSEQ multiplex PCR, the TCRdb table keeps only in-frame clones and is missing some. The sample shows 100,000 to 150,000 clones, more than 95% of them seen only once. Sequencing was done on a sample of PBMCs. The source of these receptors is a man between 18 and 35 years old in good health and CMV-seronegative.

This rearrangement joins TRBV4-1 to TRBJ2-2, with 9 bases matching TRBD2. V shed 3 bases, J shed 0 bases, and the junction held 11 bases outside the gene matches. CDR1 is MGHRA and CDR2 is YSYEKL in the germline V gene. This CDR3 contains 19 residues. In DNA, the CDR3 is TGCGCCAGCAGCCACCCTAGCGGGACTAGGGACACGAACACCGGGGAGCTGTTTTTT. Residues: CASSHPSGTRDTNTGELFF.

The chain couples TRBV28 to TRBJ2-3, with 7 bases lining up with TRBD2. V gave up 4 bases and J gave up 2 bases; unmatched junction bases: 15. Per the germline V gene, CDR1 is MDHEN and CDR2 is SYDVKM. There are 18 residues in the CDR3. The CDR3 here is CASSSLLAEAPFTDTQYF. The CDR3, as DNA: TGTGCCAGCAGTTCCCTTCTAGCGGAGGCCCCCTTCACAGATACGCAGTATTTT. Supplemented by reference TRBV28 and TRBJ2-3, the full variable domain reads DVKVTQSSRYLVKRTGEKVFLECVQDMDHENMFWYRQDPGLGLRLIYFSYDVKMKEKGDIPEGYSVSREKKERFSLILESASTNQTSMYLCASSSLLAEAPFTDTQYFGPGTRLTVL.

The rearrangement joins TRBV4-2 to TRBJ1-4; D is undetermined. CDR1 is LGHNA, CDR2 YNFKEQ, per germline. The CDR3 has 13 amino acids. V was trimmed by 1 base and J by 7 bases, leaving 7 bases between them. The CDR3 protein is CASSQGFFEKLFF. The DNA for the CDR3 is TGTGCCAGCAGCCAAGGTTTCTTTGAAAAACTGTTTTTT.

The table lists this clone with a count of one. The rearrangement links TRBV7-8 to TRBJ2-1; TRBD2 agrees at 10 bases. The CDR3 contains 15 residues. The junction had 6 bases not matched to a gene; V was cut back by 3 bases and J by 7 bases. Germline-derived CDR1 and CDR2 are SGHVS and FQNEAQ. CDR3 loop: CASSFPSGSGNEQFF. For the CDR3, the DNA is TGTGCCAGCAGCTTCCCTAGCGGGAGTGGGAATGAGCAGTTCTTC.

The chain is built from TRBV11-2 and TRBJ2-5, with a tentative D call TRBD2 (6 bases). CDR3 size: 13 residues. V lost 3 bases to trimming and J lost 5 bases, with 10 bases between them. From germline, CDR1 is SGHAT and CDR2 FQNNGV. CDR3 nucleotide sequence: TGTGCCAGCAGCTTCGGGAGTAGGGAGACCCAGTACTTC. This encodes CASSFGSRETQYF.

This clone was recorded only once. This chain connects TRBV30 to TRBJ1-5; D not certain. The CDR3 loop spans 12 amino acids. Germline V gives CDR1 GTSNPN, CDR2 SVGIG (reference sequence). V was pared by 2 bases and J by 13 bases, with 15 bases between. The CDR3 protein is CAWSPSTGVQHF. CDR3 coding DNA: TGTGCCTGGAGTCCTAGTACGGGAGTACAGCATTTT.

The J gene is TRBJ2-3, the V gene TRBV18, with a weak D call TRBD1 (5 bases). This CDR3 is 12 amino acids long. V was shortened by 3 bases and J by 5 bases, with 6 bases between the two germline ends. Looked up from germline, CDR1 is KGHSH and CDR2 is LQKENI. CDR3 nucleotides: TGTGCCAGCTCACCGCAGGGAGATACGCAGTATTTT. Translation gives CASSPQGDTQYF. The full variable domain, completed using reference TRBV18 and TRBJ2-3, is NAGVMQNPRHLVRRRGQEARLRCSPMKGHSHVYWYRQLPEEGLKFMVYLQKENIIDESGMPKERFSAEFPKEGPSILRIQQVVRGDSAAYFCASSPQGDTQYFGPGTRLTVL.

This sequence joins TRBV11-3 and TRBJ1-4; 8 bases align to TRBD1. J lost 8 bases, V lost 5 bases, and 16 bases had no gene match. Germline CDR1 and CDR2: SGHNT and YENEEA. This CDR3 is 17 amino acids long. CDR3 in amino acids: CASSRGDGWTGTEKLFF. In DNA, the CDR3 is TGTGCCAGCAGCCGCGGGGACGGTTGGACAGGGACCGAAAAACTGTTTTTT.

The V and J genes are TRBV7-9 and TRBJ2-7; D is unclear. In germline, CDR1 is SEHNR, CDR2 FQNEAQ (reference sequence). The CDR3 spans 13 residues. The V end was cut by 0 bases, the J end by 3 bases, with 6 bases between. In nucleotides, the CDR3 is TGTGCCAGCAGCTTAGCAGGAGACTACGAGCAGTACTTC. It specifies CASSLAGDYEQYF.

V is TRBV25-1 and J is TRBJ2-7; a weak D match, TRBD1 (5 bases). The CDR3 length is 12 residues. Germline V gives CDR1 MGHDK, CDR2 SYGVNS. The V end was cut by 7 bases, the J end by 5 bases, with 12 bases between. The CDR3 region has the DNA TGTGCCAGCACGGCAGGGAACCACGAGCAGTACTTC. This encodes CASTAGNHEQYF.

This clone was found once. CDR3 residues: CASSSSGSSYEQYF. CDR3 in DNA: TGTGCCAGCAGCTCTAGCGGGAGCTCCTACGAGCAGTACTTC. V gene TRBV13 combines with J gene TRBJ2-7; 10 bases match TRBD2. The CDR3 is 14 residues long. Germline V lookup: CDR1 PRHDT, CDR2 FYEKMQ (reference sequence). Losses at the gene ends were 4 bases for V and 0 bases for J; bases not matched to a gene: 0.

V is TRBV6-5 and J is TRBJ2-5, with 7 bases lining up with TRBD2. With 0 bases clipped from V and 2 bases from J, the junction kept 3 bases outside the gene matches. Looked up from germline, CDR1 is MNHEY and CDR2 is SVGAGI. The CDR3 has 15 amino acids. This CDR3 is CASSYSGGTQETQYF. CDR3 nucleotide sequence: TGTGCCAGCAGTTACTCGGGGGGGACTCAAGAGACCCAGTACTTC.

J is TRBJ2-1 and V is TRBV9; perhaps TRBD2 as D (6 bases). CDR3 length: 15 amino acids. Trimming pared 0 bases from V and 7 bases from J, leaving 14 bases between. CDR1 is SGDLS and CDR2 is YYNGEE in the germline V gene. DNA of the CDR3: TGTGCCAGCAGCGTAGACGCGGGGCTAAGGAATGAGCAGTTCTTC. It codes for CASSVDAGLRNEQFF.

This chain connects TRBV27 to TRBJ1-1; D is undetermined. CDR3 length equals 12 residues. Germline-derived CDR1 and CDR2 are MNHEY and SMNVEV (reference sequence). Trimming took 6 bases from V and 1 from J, leaving 6 bases between them. CDR3 sequence reads: CASREGNTEAFF. CDR3 sequence (DNA): TGTGCCAGCAGGGAGGGGAACACTGAAGCTTTCTTT.

V usage is TRBV4-3 and J usage is TRBJ2-1, with D possibly TRBD1 on 6 matching bases. The V gene lost 0 bases and the J gene lost 5 bases, with 17 bases spanning the gap. The CDR3 length is 17 residues. Germline-derived CDR1 and CDR2 are LGHNA and YSLEER. The CDR3 spells CASSQEGEVGQNNEQFF. CDR3 nucleotides: TGCGCCAGCAGCCAAGAGGGAGAGGTCGGACAGAACAATGAGCAGTTCTTC.

The rearrangement uses TRBV6-5 and TRBJ2-1; 13 nucleotides match TRBD2. In germline, CDR1 is MNHEY, CDR2 SVGAGI. The CDR3 runs 15 residues. J lost 4 bases, V lost 8 bases, and 5 bases had no gene match. For the CDR3, the DNA is TGTGCCAGCTTGACTAGCGGGAGGACATACAATGAGCAGTTCTTC. Amino acids: CASLTSGRTYNEQFF.

V and J are TRBV5-4 and TRBJ1-4; 9 positions agree with TRBD1. The CDR3 length is 16 residues. In germline, CDR1 is SGHNT, CDR2 YYREEE (reference sequence). V lost 3 bases, J lost 8 bases, and 11 bases stayed unmatched. CDR3 coding DNA: TGTGCCAGCAGCTCCGACAGGGGGGGAGACGAGGAAAAACTGTTTTTT. Amino acid sequence: CASSSDRGGDEEKLFF.

V is TRBV11-1 and J is TRBJ2-7, with D uncertain. V lost 5 bases and J lost 5, with 10 bases in between. This CDR3 has 12 amino acids. Germline V lookup: CDR1 SGHAT, CDR2 FQDESV (reference sequence). Here the CDR3 DNA reads TGTGCCAGCAGCCCGGTTAACGACGAGCAGTACTTC. Amino acids: CASSPVNDEQYF.

J is TRBJ2-5 and V is TRBV11-2, with D maybe TRBD2 (7 bases). CDR1 is SGHAT and CDR2 is FQNNGV in the germline V gene. This CDR3 comprises 14 residues. V lost 2 bases to trimming and J lost 5 bases, with 12 bases between them. CDR3 DNA sequence: TGTGCCAGCAGCTTATCGGGGGGCGGGGAGACCCAGTACTTC. Protein: CASSLSGGGETQYF.

The chain recombines TRBV6-5 with TRBJ1-2; no firm D call. The germline V gene has CDR1 MNHEY and CDR2 SVGAGI. The CDR3 contains 15 residues. V shed 5 bases and J shed 4 bases, with 17 bases lying between them. CDR3 nucleotide sequence: TGTGCCAGCAGTCCCCGGGAGGGCGGTCGCTATGGCTACACCTTC. This sequence encodes CASSPREGGRYGYTF.

This CDR3 is CASSLGPGQGGTEAFF. The CDR3 DNA reads TGTGCCAGCAGCTTAGGGCCGGGACAGGGAGGTACTGAAGCTTTCTTT. V is TRBV7-2 and J is TRBJ1-1; 9 nucleotides match TRBD1. The CDR3 consists of 16 residues. The ends lost 1 base at V and 5 bases at J; junction bases unmatched: 8. Germline-derived CDR1 and CDR2 are SGHTA and FQGNSA.

V is TRBV15 and J is TRBJ2-1; D is ambiguous. Per the germline V gene, CDR1 is LNHNV and CDR2 is YYDKDF (reference sequence). The V end was cut by 6 bases, the J end by 3 bases, with 12 bases between. The CDR3 is 14 amino acids. CDR3 residues: CATRGGGFYNEQFF. The DNA of the CDR3 is TGTGCCACCAGAGGTGGCGGATTCTACAATGAGCAGTTCTTC.

The chain links TRBV11-3 to TRBJ2-1, with a weak D call TRBD1 (6 bases). Germline lookup yields CDR1 SGHNT and CDR2 YENEEA. Trimming took 5 bases from V and 6 from J, leaving 11 bases between them. The CDR3 spans 13 residues. CDR3 residues: CASSKDSLNEQFF. In DNA, the CDR3 is TGTGCCAGCAGCAAGGACAGCCTCAATGAGCAGTTCTTC.

The chain carries TRBV7-9 and TRBJ1-1; 8 bases are shared with TRBD1. Losses at the gene ends were 5 bases for V and 6 bases for J; bases not matched to a gene: 14. Germline V gene lookup returns CDR1 SEHNR and CDR2 FQNEAQ (reference sequence). The CDR3 extends over 16 amino acids. The CDR3 DNA follows: TGTGCCAGCAGCACGGACAGGGCCTCTACGGTCCCTGAAGCTTTCTTT. Translating gives CASSTDRASTVPEAFF.

A single count supports this clone. This rearrangement joins TRBV6-5 to TRBJ2-1; 7 bases are shared with TRBD2. The germline CDR1 and CDR2 sequences are MNHEY and SVGAGI. J lost 0 bases, V lost 6 bases, and 5 bases had no gene match. The CDR3 is 15 residues long. The CDR3 coding sequence is TGTGCCAGCAGGGTAGCGGGCCTCTCCTACAATGAGCAGTTCTTC. Amino acids: CASRVAGLSYNEQFF.

The chain carries TRBV11-2 and TRBJ1-2, with unresolved D. Per the germline V gene, CDR1 is SGHAT and CDR2 is FQNNGV. The length of the CDR3 is 15 residues. Trimming took off 0 bases at V and 2 bases at J, with 10 bases between the two ends. The CDR3 is CASSLDPGGNYGYTF. In DNA form, the CDR3 reads TGTGCCAGCAGCTTAGATCCGGGAGGGAACTATGGCTACACCTTC.

J is TRBJ2-5 and V is TRBV28; 8 nucleotides line up with TRBD2. V was clipped by 6 bases and J by 9 bases; unmatched bases: 15. The CDR3 covers 15 residues. Germline loops: CDR1 MDHEN, CDR2 SYDVKM. Here the CDR3 DNA reads TGTGCCAGCAGCGCAGCGGGGGCCAGGGAAGGGGCCCAGTACTTC. It codes for CASSAAGAREGAQYF.

The V gene is TRBV27, the J gene TRBJ2-7, with a possible D match to TRBD1 (6 bases). There are 16 residues in the CDR3. V lost 2 bases to trimming and J lost 0 bases, with 14 bases between them. CDR1 is MNHEY and CDR2 is SMNVEV in the germline V gene (reference sequence). In DNA form, the CDR3 reads TGTGCCAGCAGTTTACTGCCCAGGGGTCCCTCCTACGAGCAGTACTTC. Translated: CASSLLPRGPSYEQYF.

The V call is TRBV4-2, the J call TRBJ2-1; 8 bases agree with TRBD2. V dropped 2 bases and J dropped 5; count of bases not matched to a gene: 11. The CDR3 spans 17 residues. CDR1 is LGHNA and CDR2 is YNFKEQ in the germline V gene. CDR3 protein: CASSQREPLAGNNEQFF. The CDR3 DNA reads TGTGCCAGCAGCCAAAGGGAGCCGTTAGCGGGAAACAATGAGCAGTTCTTC.